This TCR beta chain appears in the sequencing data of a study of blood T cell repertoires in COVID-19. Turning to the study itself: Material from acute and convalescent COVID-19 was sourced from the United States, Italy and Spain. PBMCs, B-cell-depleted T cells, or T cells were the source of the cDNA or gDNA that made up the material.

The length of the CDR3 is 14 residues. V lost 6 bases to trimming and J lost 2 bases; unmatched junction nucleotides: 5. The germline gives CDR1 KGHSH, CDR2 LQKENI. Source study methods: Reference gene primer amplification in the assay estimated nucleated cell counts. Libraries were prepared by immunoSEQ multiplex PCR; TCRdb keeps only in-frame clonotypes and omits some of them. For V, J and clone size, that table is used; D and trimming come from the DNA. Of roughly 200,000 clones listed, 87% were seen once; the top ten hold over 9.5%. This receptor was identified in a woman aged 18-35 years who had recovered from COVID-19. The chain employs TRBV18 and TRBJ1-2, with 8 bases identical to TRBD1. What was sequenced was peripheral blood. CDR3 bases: TGTGCCAGCTCCAAGACAGGGGCCAACTATGGCTACACCTTC. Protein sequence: CASSKTGANYGYTF. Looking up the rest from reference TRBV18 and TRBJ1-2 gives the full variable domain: NAGVMQNPRHLVRRRGQEARLRCSPMKGHSHVYWYRQLPEEGLKFMVYLQKENIIDESGMPKERFSAEFPKEGPSILRIQQVVRGDSAAYFCASSKTGANYGYTFGSGTRLTVV.